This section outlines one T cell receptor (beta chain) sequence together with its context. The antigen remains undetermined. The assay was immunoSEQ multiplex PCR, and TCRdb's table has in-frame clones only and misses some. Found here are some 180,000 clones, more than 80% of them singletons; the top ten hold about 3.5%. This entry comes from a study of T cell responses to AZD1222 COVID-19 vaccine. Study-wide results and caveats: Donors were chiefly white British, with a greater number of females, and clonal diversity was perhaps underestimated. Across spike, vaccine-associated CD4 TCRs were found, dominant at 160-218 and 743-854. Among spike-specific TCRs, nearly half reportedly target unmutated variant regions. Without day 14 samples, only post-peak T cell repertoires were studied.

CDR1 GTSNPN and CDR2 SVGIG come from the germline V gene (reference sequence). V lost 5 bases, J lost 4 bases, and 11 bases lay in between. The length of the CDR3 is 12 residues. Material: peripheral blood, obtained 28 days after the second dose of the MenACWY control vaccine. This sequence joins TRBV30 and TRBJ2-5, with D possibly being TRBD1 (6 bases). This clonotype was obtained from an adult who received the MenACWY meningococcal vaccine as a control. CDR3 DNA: TGTGCCTGGGCAGGGGATCGAGAGACCCAGTACTTC. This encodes CAWAGDRETQYF. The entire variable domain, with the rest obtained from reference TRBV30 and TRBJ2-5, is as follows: SQTIHQWPATLVQPVGSPLSLECTVEGTSNPNLYWYRQAAGRGLQLLFYSVGIGQISSEVPQNLSASRPQDRQFILSSKKLLLSDSGFYLCAWAGDRETQYFGPGTRLLVL.